The next 8 T cell receptor beta chains were all read from a single sample in a study of blood T cell repertoires in COVID-19. Method: immunoSEQ multiplex PCR; TCRdb's copy keeps in-frame clones and lacks some. The sample contains some 99,000 clones, 75% to 90% of which appear only once. The specimen sequenced was peripheral blood. Receptors originate from a human donor in a cohort sampled during active COVID-19.

This sequence joins TRBV11-3 and TRBJ2-2, with a weak D call TRBD2 (7 bases). The CDR3 covers 15 residues. V lost 3 bases, J lost 6 bases, and 14 bases lay in between. CDR1 and CDR2 (germline): SGHNT, YENEEA. This CDR3 is CASSFFSGGPGELFF. In DNA form, the CDR3 reads TGTGCCAGCAGCTTTTTCTCCGGGGGGCCCGGGGAGCTGTTTTTT. The full variable domain, completed using reference TRBV11-3 and TRBJ2-2, is EAGVVQSPRYKIIEKKQPVAFWCNPISGHNTLYWYLQNLGQGPELLIRYENEEAVDDSQLPKDRFSAERLKGVDSTLKIQPAELGDSAVYLCASSFFSGGPGELFFGEGSRLTVL.

The chain recombines TRBV19 with TRBJ1-1; TRBD1 matches at 8 bases. From germline, CDR1 is LNHDA and CDR2 SQIVND (reference sequence). V was clipped by 0 bases and J by 0 bases; unmatched bases: 9. The CDR3 loop spans 18 amino acids. CDR3 in amino acids: CASSIDPRTGWVNTEAFF. CDR3 nucleotides: TGTGCCAGTAGTATAGATCCCCGGACAGGGTGGGTGAACACTGAAGCTTTCTTT. Full variable domain (remainder filled in from reference TRBV19 and TRBJ1-1): DGGITQSPKYLFRKEGQNVTLSCEQNLNHDAMYWYRQDPGQGLRLIYYSQIVNDFQKGDIAEGYSVSREKKESFPLTVTSAQKNPTAFYLCASSIDPRTGWVNTEAFFGQGTRLTVV.

The V call is TRBV5-4, the J call TRBJ2-2, with 10 bases aligning to TRBD1. Germline CDR1 SGHNT, CDR2 YYREEE (reference sequence). The junction had 5 bases not matched to a gene; V was cut back by 3 bases and J by 6 bases. CDR3 length equals 15 residues. This CDR3 reads CASSSGQGYAGELFF. The CDR3 coding sequence is TGTGCCAGCAGCTCGGGACAGGGGTACGCCGGGGAGCTGTTTTTT.

The chain has TRBV9 and TRBJ2-2, with D tentatively TRBD1 (5 bases). The V end was cut by 0 bases, the J end by 2 bases, with 8 bases between. The CDR3 totals 15 residues. CDR1 and CDR2 (germline): SGDLS, YYNGEE. The CDR3 coding sequence is TGTGCCAGCAGCGTAGGGGGCGGTAACACCGGGGAGCTGTTTTTT. It translates to CASSVGGGNTGELFF.

This chain links TRBV11-2 with TRBJ2-7; 9 nucleotides align to TRBD2. The CDR3 is made up of 14 amino acids. With 5 bases clipped from V and 3 bases from J, the junction kept 5 bases outside the gene matches. The germline CDR1 and CDR2 sequences are SGHAT and FQNNGV. The CDR3 region has the DNA TGTGCCAGCAGCGAGGGAGCGGGGGGCTACGAGCAGTACTTC. It yields the protein CASSEGAGGYEQYF.

The rearrangement joins TRBV5-6 to TRBJ1-2; 8 bases are shared with TRBD1. The J segment lost 6 bases and the V segment lost 4 bases, leaving 8 bases of the junction unmatched. The CDR3 has 14 residues. Germline loops: CDR1 SGHDT, CDR2 YYEEEE. This CDR3 is CASSEPGGANGYTF. Written as DNA, the CDR3 is TGTGCCAGCAGCGAACCAGGGGGCGCAAATGGCTACACCTTC.

The chain joins TRBV5-6 to TRBJ1-6; possible D gene TRBD1, 6 bases. CDR3 length: 14 residues. CDR1 and CDR2 from the germline V gene are SGHDT and YYEEEE. V was pared by 1 base and J by 8 bases, with 10 bases between. The CDR3 region has the DNA TGTGCCAGCAGCTTGAATGCAGGGGATTCACCCCTCCACTTT. Amino acid sequence: CASSLNAGDSPLHF.

This sequence joins TRBV6-6 and TRBJ2-5; 11 bases fit TRBD1. J lost 4 bases, V lost 6 bases, and 4 bases had no gene match. This CDR3 comprises 14 residues. Germline V gene sequence: CDR1 MNHNY, CDR2 SVGAGI (reference sequence). CDR3: CASSWTGGGETQYF. DNA for the CDR3: TGTGCCAGCAGCTGGACAGGGGGCGGAGAGACCCAGTACTTC.